This T cell receptor beta chain was found in a study of blood T cells in healthy people across ages. Overall study findings and caveats: As naive T cell percentage varied, TCR beta diversity correlated strongly with it. There were more naive CD4+ cells and higher diversity in long-lived donors than in aged donors.

This clonotype was seen ten or more times. Its antigen remains unidentified. V was pared by 3 bases and J by 1 base, with 5 bases of the junction left unmatched. Germline V CDR1 and CDR2: SGHRS, YFSETQ. This CDR3 comprises 15 residues. Primers used in a second PCR of about 6 to 12 cycles were a sample-barcoded 5' primer and a J-beta primer mix. One entry per CDR3 protein, called by TCRdb with MiXCR from the 5' RACE reads. Among 1.5 million to 2 million distinct CDR3 sequences listed, roughly 30% were seen once. Material: blood. The genes are TRBV5-1 and TRBJ1-1; 8 bases line up with TRBD1. The clonotype was recovered from a woman between 25 and 40 years old in good health. CDR3 protein: CASSSTGDENTEAFF. CDR3 nucleotides: TGCGCCAGCAGCTCGACAGGGGACGAGAACACTGAAGCTTTCTTT.